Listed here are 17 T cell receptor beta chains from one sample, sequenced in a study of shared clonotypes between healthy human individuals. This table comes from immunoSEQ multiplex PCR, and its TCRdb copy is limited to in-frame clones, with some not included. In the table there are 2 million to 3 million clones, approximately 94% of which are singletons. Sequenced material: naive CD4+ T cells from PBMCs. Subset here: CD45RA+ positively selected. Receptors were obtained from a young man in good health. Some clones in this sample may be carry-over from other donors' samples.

The CDR3 spells CASSSGQGGELFF. Written as DNA, the CDR3 is TGCGCCAGCAGCTCGGGCCAGGGCGGGGAGCTGTTTTTT. The rearrangement joins TRBV5-1 to TRBJ2-2; D possibly corresponds to TRBD1 (5 bases). V lost 3 bases to trimming and J lost 7 bases, with 10 bases between them. Germline V gene lookup returns CDR1 SGHRS and CDR2 YFSETQ. This CDR3 has 13 residues. The complete variable domain, with remaining parts taken from reference TRBV5-1 and TRBJ2-2, reads KAGVTQTPRYLIKTRGQQVTLSCSPISGHRSVSWYQQTPGQGLQFLFEYFSETQRNKGNFPGRFSGRQFSNSRSEMNVSTLELGDSALYLCASSSGQGGELFFGEGSRLTVL.

The CDR3 sequence is CASSRTSGRVYEQYF. In DNA form, the CDR3 reads TGTGCCAGCAGCAGGACTAGCGGGAGAGTGTACGAGCAGTACTTC. The chain joins TRBV28 to TRBJ2-5; 13 nucleotides align to TRBD2. The J call is doubtful: the DNA matches TRBJ2-7 better. This CDR3 is built from 15 residues. Germline lookup yields CDR1 MDHEN and CDR2 SYDVKM.

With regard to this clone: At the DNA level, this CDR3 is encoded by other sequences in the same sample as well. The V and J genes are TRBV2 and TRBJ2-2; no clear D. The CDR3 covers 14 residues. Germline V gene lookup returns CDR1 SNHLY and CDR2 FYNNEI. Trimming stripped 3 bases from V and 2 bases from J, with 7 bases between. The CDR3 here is CASSEYRNTGELFF. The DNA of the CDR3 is TGTGCCAGCAGTGAGTACAGAAACACCGGGGAGCTGTTTTTT. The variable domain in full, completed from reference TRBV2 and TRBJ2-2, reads EPEVTQTPSHQVTQMGQEVILRCVPISNHLYFYWYRQILGQKVEFLVSFYNNEISEKSEIFDDQFSVERPDGSNFTLKIRSTKLEDSAMYFCASSEYRNTGELFFGEGSRLTVL.

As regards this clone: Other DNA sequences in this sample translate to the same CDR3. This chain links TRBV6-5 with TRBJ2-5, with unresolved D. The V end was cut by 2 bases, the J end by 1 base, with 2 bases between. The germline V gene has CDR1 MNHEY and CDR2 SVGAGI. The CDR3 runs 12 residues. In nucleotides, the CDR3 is TGTGCCAGCAGTTACGGCCAAGAGACCCAGTACTTC. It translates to CASSYGQETQYF.

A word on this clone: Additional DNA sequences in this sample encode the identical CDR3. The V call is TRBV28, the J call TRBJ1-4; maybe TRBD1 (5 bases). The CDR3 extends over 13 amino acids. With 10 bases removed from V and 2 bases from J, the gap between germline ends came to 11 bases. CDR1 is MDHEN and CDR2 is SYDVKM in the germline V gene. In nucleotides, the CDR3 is TGTGCCACTACCGGGGCTACTAATGAAAAACTGTTTTTT. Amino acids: CATTGATNEKLFF.

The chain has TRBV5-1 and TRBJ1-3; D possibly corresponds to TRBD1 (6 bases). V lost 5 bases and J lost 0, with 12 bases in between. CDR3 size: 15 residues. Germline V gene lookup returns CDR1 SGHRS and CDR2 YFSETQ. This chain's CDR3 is CASRGQPLSGNTIYF. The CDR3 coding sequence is TGCGCCAGCAGAGGACAGCCGCTCTCTGGAAACACCATATATTTT.

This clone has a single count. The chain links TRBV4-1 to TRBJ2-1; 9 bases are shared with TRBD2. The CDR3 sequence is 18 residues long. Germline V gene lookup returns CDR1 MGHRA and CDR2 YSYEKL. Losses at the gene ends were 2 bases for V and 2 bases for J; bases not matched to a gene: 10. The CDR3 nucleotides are TGCGCCAGCAGCCAACTGGTGGGGACTAGCATTACCTACAATGAGCAGTTCTTC. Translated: CASSQLVGTSITYNEQFF.

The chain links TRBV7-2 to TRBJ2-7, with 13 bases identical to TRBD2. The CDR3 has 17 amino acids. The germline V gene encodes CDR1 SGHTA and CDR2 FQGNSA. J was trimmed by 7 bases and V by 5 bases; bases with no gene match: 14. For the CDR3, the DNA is TGTGCCAGCAGCCCTGGTTGGATACTAGCGGGAGGGGATGAGCAGTACTTC. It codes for CASSPGWILAGGDEQYF.

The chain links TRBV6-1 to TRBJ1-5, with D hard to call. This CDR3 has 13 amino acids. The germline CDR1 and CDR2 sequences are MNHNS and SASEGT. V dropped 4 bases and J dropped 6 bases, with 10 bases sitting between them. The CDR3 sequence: CASSGEVGQPQHF. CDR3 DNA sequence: TGTGCCAGCAGTGGGGAGGTCGGTCAGCCCCAGCATTTT.

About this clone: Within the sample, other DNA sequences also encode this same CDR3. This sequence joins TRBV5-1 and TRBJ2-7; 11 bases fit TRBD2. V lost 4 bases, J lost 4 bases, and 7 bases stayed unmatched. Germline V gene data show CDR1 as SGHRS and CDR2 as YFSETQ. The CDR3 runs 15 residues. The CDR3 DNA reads TGCGCCAGCAGCCCAAGTTTAGCGGGAGGGTACGAGCAGTACTTC. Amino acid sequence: CASSPSLAGGYEQYF.

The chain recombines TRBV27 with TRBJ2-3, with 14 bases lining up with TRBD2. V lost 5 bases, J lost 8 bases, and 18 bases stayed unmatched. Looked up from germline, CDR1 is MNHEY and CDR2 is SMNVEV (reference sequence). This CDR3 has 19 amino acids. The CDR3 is CASSIGTHKTSGRAGTQYF. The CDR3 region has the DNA TGTGCCAGCAGTATAGGGACCCATAAGACTAGCGGGAGGGCTGGTACGCAGTATTTT.

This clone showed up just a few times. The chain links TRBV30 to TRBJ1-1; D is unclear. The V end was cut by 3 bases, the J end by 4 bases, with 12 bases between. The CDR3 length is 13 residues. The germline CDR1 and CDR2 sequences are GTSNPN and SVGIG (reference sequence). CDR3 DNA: TGTGCCTGGAGGATGGGAATGGGCACTGAAGCTTTCTTT. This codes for CAWRMGMGTEAFF.

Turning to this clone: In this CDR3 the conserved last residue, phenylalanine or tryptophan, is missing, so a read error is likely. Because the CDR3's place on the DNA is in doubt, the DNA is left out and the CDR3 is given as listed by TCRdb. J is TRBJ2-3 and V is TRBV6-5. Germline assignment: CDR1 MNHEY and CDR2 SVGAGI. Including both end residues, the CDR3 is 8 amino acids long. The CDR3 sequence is CASSSRRT.

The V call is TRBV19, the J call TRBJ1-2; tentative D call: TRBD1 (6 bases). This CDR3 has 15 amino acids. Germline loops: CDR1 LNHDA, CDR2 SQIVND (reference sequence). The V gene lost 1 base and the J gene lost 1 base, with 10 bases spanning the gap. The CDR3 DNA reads TGTGCCAGTAGTATAGCCAGGGGCTATAACTATGGCTACACCTTC. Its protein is CASSIARGYNYGYTF.

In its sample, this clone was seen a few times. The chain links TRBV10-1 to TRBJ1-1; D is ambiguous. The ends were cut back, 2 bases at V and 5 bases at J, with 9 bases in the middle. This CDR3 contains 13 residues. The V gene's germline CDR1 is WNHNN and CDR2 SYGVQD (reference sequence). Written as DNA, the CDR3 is TGCGCCAGCAGTGAGCCGTGGGATACTGAAGCTTTCTTT. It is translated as CASSEPWDTEAFF.

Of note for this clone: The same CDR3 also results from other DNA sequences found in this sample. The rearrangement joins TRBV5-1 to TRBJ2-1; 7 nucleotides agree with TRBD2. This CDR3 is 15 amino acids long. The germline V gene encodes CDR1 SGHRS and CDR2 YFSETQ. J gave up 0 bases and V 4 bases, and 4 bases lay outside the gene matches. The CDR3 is CASSATSSSYNEQFF. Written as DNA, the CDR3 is TGCGCCAGCAGCGCGACTAGCAGCTCCTACAATGAGCAGTTCTTC.

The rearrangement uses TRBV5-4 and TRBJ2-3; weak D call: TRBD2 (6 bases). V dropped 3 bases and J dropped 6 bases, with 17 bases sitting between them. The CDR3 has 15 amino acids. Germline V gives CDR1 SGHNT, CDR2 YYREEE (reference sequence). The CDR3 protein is CASSSLARPADTQYF. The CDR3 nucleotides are TGTGCCAGCAGCTCACTAGCCCGGCCCGCGGATACGCAGTATTTT.